This T cell receptor beta chain was retrieved from a study of CD8 T cells in Susac syndrome. On this clonotype: Its target is unknown.

Random hexamers were used to reverse transcribe roughly 0.45 to 1 ug of RNA. Amplification of TCR beta CDR3 by immunoSEQ multiplex PCR spanned 54 Vbeta and 13 Jbeta. MiXCR, applied by TCRdb to the immunoSEQ multiplex PCR reads, yields one record per CDR3 protein. The table has about 430,000 distinct CDR3 sequences, approximately 85% seen once. Study results and caveats: The study recognized that the number of individuals in its TCR sequencing and HLA analysis was relatively small.

This CDR3 region has 14 residues. CDR1 and CDR2 (germline): SQVTM, ANQGSEA. V dropped 0 bases and J dropped 1 base, with 10 bases sitting between them. The clonotype comes from a human donor with multiple sclerosis. The sequencing input was CD8+ T cells from PBMCs. The V and J genes are TRBV29-1 and TRBJ2-7; D uncertain. In nucleotides, the CDR3 is TGCAGCGTTGAAGAAGGCCAGGAGTCCTACGAGCAGTACTTC. Its translation is CSVEEGQESYEQYF.